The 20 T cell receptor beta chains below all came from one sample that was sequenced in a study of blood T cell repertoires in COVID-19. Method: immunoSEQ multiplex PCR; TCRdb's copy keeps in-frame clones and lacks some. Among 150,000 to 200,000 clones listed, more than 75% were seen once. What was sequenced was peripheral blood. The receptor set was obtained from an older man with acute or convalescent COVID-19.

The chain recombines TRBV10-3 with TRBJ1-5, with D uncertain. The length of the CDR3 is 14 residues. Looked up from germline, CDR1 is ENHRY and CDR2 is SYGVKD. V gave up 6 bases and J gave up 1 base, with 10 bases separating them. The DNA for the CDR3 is TGTGCCATCAGGGGCCAGTTGAGCAATCAGCCCCAGCATTTT. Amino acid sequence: CAIRGQLSNQPQHF.

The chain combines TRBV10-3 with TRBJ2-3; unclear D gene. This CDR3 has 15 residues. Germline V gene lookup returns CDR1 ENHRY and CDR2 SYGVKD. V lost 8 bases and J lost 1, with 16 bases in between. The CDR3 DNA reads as TGTGCCATCCGGCCGGGTCAGACCCGCACAGATACGCAGTATTTT. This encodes CAIRPGQTRTDTQYF.

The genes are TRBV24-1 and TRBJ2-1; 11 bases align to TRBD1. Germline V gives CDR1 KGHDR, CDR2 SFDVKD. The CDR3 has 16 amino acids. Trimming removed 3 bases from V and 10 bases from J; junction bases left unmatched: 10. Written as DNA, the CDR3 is TGTGCCACCAGTGATCGGACAGGGGGCGCGACGTTGGAGCAGTTCTTC. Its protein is CATSDRTGGATLEQFF.

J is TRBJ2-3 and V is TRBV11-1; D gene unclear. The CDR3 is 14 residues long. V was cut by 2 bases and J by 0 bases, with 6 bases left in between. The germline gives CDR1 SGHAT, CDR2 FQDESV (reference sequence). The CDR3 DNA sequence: TGTGCCAGCAGCTTATTCAGAAGCACAGATACGCAGTATTTT. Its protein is CASSLFRSTDTQYF. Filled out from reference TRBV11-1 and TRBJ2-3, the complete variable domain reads EAEVAQSPRYKITEKSQAVAFWCDPISGHATLYWYRQILGQGPELLVQFQDESVVDDSQLPKDRFSAERLKGVDSTLKIQPAELGDSAMYLCASSLFRSTDTQYFGPGTRLTVL.

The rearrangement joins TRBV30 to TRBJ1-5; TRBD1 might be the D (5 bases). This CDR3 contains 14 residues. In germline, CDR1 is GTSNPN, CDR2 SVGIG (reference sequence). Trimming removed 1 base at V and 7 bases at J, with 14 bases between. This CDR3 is CAWSALGGDQPQHF. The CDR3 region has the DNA TGTGCCTGGAGTGCCCTTGGGGGGGACCAGCCCCAGCATTTT. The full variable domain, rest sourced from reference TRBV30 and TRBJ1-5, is SQTIHQWPATLVQPVGSPLSLECTVEGTSNPNLYWYRQAAGRGLQLLFYSVGIGQISSEVPQNLSASRPQDRQFILSSKKLLLSDSGFYLCAWSALGGDQPQHFGDGTRLSIL.

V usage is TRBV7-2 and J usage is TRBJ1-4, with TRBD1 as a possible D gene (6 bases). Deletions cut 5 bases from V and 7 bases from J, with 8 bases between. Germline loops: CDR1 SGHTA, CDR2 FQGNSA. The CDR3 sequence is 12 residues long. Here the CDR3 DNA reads TGTGCCAGCAGCCGGGACACTGAAAAACTGTTTTTT. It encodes CASSRDTEKLFF.

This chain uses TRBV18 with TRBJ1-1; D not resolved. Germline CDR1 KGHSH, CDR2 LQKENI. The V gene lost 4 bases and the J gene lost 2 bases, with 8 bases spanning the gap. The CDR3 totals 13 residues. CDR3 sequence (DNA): TGTGCCAGCTCACTTGACAAAAACACTGAAGCTTTCTTT. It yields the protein CASSLDKNTEAFF.

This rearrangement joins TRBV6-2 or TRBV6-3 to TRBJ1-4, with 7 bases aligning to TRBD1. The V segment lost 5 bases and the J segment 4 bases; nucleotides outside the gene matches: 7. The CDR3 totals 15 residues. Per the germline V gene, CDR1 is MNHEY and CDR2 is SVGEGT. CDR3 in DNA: TGTGCCAGCAGTGTTCTCCGGGACAGTAATGAAAAACTGTTTTTT. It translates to CASSVLRDSNEKLFF.

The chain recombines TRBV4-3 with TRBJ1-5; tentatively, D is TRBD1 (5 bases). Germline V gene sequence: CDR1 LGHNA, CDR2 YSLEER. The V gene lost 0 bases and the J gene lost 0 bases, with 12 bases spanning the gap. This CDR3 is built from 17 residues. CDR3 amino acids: CASSQDWNRYSNQPQHF. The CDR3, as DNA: TGCGCCAGCAGCCAAGATTGGAACAGGTATAGCAATCAGCCCCAGCATTTT.

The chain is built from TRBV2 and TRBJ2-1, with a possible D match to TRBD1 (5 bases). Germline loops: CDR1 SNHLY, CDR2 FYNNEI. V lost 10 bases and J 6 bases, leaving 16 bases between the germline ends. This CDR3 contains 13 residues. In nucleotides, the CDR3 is TGTGCCATCACGACAGAGGCGTCCAATGAGCAGTTCTTC. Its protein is CAITTEASNEQFF.

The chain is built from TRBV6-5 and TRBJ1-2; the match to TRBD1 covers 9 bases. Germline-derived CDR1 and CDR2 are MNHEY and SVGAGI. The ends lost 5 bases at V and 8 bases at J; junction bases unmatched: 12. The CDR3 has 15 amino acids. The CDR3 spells CASSPRDREVKGYTF. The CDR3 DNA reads TGTGCCAGCAGTCCCCGGGACAGGGAGGTAAAAGGCTACACCTTC.

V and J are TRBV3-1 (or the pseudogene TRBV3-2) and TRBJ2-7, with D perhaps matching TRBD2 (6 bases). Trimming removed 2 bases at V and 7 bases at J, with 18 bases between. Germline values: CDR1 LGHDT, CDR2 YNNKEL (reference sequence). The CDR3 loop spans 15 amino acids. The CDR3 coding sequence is TGTGCCAGCAGCCAACCTTCGGCTAGCGTGAGGGAGCAGTACTTC. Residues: CASSQPSASVREQYF.

The CDR3 sequence: CAIRKARDWNTEAFF. CDR3 nucleotides: TGTGCCATCAGGAAAGCCCGGGACTGGAACACTGAAGCTTTCTTT. The V and J genes are TRBV10-3 and TRBJ1-1; a possible D gene is TRBD1 (5 bases). Per germline, CDR1 ENHRY and CDR2 SYGVKD. This CDR3 has 15 amino acids. The V end lost 6 bases, the J end lost 1 base, and 15 bases lay between the germline ends.

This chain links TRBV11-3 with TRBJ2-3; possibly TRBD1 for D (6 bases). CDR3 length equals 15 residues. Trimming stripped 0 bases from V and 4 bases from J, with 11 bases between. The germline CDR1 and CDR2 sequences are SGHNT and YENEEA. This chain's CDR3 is CASSLDTGHSDTQYF. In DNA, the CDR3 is TGTGCCAGCAGCTTAGACACAGGGCATTCAGATACGCAGTATTTT.

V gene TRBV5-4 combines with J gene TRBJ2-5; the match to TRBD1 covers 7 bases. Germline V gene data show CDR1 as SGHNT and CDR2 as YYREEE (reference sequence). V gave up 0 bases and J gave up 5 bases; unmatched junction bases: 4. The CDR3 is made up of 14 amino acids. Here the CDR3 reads CASSLGQGYETQYF. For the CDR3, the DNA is TGTGCCAGCAGCTTGGGACAGGGCTATGAGACCCAGTACTTC.

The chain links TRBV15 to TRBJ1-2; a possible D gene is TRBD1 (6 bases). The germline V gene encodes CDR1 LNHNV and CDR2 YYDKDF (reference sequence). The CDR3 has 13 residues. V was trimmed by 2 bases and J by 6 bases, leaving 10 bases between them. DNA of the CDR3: TGTGCCACCAGCAGAAAACAGGGAGATGGCTACACCTTC. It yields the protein CATSRKQGDGYTF.

The CDR3 nucleotides are TGTGCCAGCAGTTTAGGAGGCCAGTCTCGGGAGCAGTACTTC. Its translation is CASSLGGQSREQYF. The rearrangement uses TRBV28 and TRBJ2-7, with D maybe TRBD2 (5 bases). The germline gives CDR1 MDHEN, CDR2 SYDVKM. CDR3 length: 14 amino acids. The V gene lost 2 bases and the J gene lost 7 bases, with 15 bases spanning the gap. Full variable domain (outside the CDR3, taken from reference TRBV28 and TRBJ2-7): DVKVTQSSRYLVKRTGEKVFLECVQDMDHENMFWYRQDPGLGLRLIYFSYDVKMKEKGDIPEGYSVSREKKERFSLILESASTNQTSMYLCASSLGGQSREQYFGPGTRLTVT.

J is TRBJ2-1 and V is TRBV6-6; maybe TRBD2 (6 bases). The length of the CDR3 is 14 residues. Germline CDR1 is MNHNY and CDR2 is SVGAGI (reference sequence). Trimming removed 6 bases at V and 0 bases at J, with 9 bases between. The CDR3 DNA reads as TGTGCCAGCAGCCGGGAGAGCTCCTACAATGAGCAGTTCTTC. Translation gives CASSRESSYNEQFF.

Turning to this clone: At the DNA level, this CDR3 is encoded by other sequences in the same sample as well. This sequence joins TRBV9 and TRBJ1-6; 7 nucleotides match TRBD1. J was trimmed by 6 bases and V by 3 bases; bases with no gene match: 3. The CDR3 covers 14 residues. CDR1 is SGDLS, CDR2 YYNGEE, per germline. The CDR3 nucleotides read TGTGCCAGCAGCGCCGGGACAGCTAATTCACCCCTCCACTTT. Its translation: CASSAGTANSPLHF.

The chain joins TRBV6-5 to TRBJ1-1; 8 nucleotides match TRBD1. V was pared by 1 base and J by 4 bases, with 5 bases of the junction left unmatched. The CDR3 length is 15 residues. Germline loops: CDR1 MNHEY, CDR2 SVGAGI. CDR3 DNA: TGTGCCAGCAGTTACTATGGACAGGGTCCCACTGAAGCTTTCTTT. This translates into CASSYYGQGPTEAFF.